The 20 T cell receptor beta chains in this list originate from one sample, sequenced in a study of control samples from healthy donors and cancer patients. The assay was immunoSEQ multiplex PCR, and TCRdb's table has in-frame clones only and misses some. The sample records just over 20,000 clones, around 84% being singletons. The sequencing input was PBMCs. The receptor source for this set is a man in his fifties or sixties with colorectal cancer.

The chain uses TRBV9 and TRBJ1-1; D perhaps matches TRBD1 (5 bases). Germline V lookup: CDR1 SGDLS, CDR2 YYNGEE. CDR3 length: 13 residues. Trimming took off 0 bases at V and 4 bases at J, with 7 bases between the two ends. As DNA, the CDR3 is TGTGCCAGCAGCGTAGAAGGGGCCACTGAAGCTTTCTTT. Translated, it gives CASSVEGATEAFF.

This rearrangement joins TRBV5-1 to TRBJ1-1; D remains ambiguous. Germline-derived CDR1 and CDR2 are SGHRS and YFSETQ. The germline V and J ends were trimmed by 1 base and 7 bases, with 14 bases remaining between them. The CDR3 covers 14 residues. For the CDR3, the DNA is TGCGCCAGCAGCTTGTGGGGAGGGAGTGATGAAGCTTTCTTT. This translates into CASSLWGGSDEAFF.

This sequence joins TRBV5-1 and TRBJ2-2, with D possibly being TRBD2 (5 bases). CDR1 and CDR2 (germline): SGHRS, YFSETQ. The CDR3 has 15 amino acids. Trimming cost V 1 base and J 2 bases, with 9 bases left between them. DNA for the CDR3: TGCGCCAGCAGCTTGCGGGAATTAAACACCGGGGAGCTGTTTTTT. Its translation: CASSLRELNTGELFF.

This clone was detected once. The chain recombines TRBV30 with TRBJ2-1; no clear D gene. Trimming took off 3 bases at V and 8 bases at J, with 8 bases between the two ends. Germline V lookup: CDR1 GTSNPN, CDR2 SVGIG (reference sequence). There are 11 residues in the CDR3. CDR3 DNA: TGTGCCTGGAGAGGGTGGGATGAGCAGTTCTTC. Its protein product is CAWRGWDEQFF.

The chain links TRBV5-1 to TRBJ2-3; D is unresolved. Germline loops: CDR1 SGHRS, CDR2 YFSETQ. The V end lost 1 base, the J end lost 2 bases, and 8 bases lay between the germline ends. The CDR3 has 14 amino acids. The CDR3 region is CASSLTHNTDTQYF. The DNA of the CDR3 is TGCGCCAGCAGCTTGACACACAACACAGATACGCAGTATTTT.

The chain couples TRBV9 to TRBJ1-1, with TRBD1 matching 10 bases. The CDR3 sequence is 18 residues long. Germline assignment: CDR1 SGDLS and CDR2 YYNGEE. V trimming: 0 bases; J trimming: 4 bases; junction bases outside the gene matches: 12. The CDR3, as DNA: TGTGCCAGCAGCGTAGACCCACCGGGACAGGGGAGGGTCACTGAAGCTTTCTTT. This codes for CASSVDPPGQGRVTEAFF.

The J gene is TRBJ2-7, the V gene TRBV5-1; D is undetermined. Trimming cost V 0 bases and J 6 bases, with 10 bases left between them. The CDR3 covers 13 residues. CDR1 and CDR2 from the germline V gene are SGHRS and YFSETQ. The CDR3 nucleotides are TGCGCCAGCAGCTTGGGACCGGGCCGCGAGCAGTACGTC. Protein sequence: CASSLGPGREQYV.

The chain couples TRBV10-3 to TRBJ1-5, with D uncertain. The CDR3 covers 15 residues. The germline V gene has CDR1 ENHRY and CDR2 SYGVKD. V lost 5 bases, J lost 0 bases, and 11 bases lay in between. The CDR3 reads CAISLENSSNQPQHF. For the CDR3, the DNA is TGTGCCATCAGTCTAGAAAACAGTAGCAATCAGCCCCAGCATTTT.

This rearrangement joins TRBV6-2 or TRBV6-3 to TRBJ1-2; TRBD1 matches at 7 bases. The germline V gene encodes CDR1 MNHEY and CDR2 SVGEGT. The CDR3 covers 15 residues. V shed 5 bases, J shed 4 bases, and the junction held 10 bases outside the gene matches. The CDR3 reads CASSTQGEGFYGYTF. For the CDR3, the DNA is TGTGCCAGCAGTACCCAGGGGGAAGGTTTCTATGGCTACACCTTC.

V gene TRBV18 combines with J gene TRBJ1-2; 8 bases are a match to TRBD1. V lost 6 bases and J lost 5; bases outside the gene matches: 11. This CDR3 is 15 amino acids long. The V gene's germline CDR1 is KGHSH and CDR2 LQKENI. This CDR3 is CASSQAETGEYGYTF. The CDR3 nucleotides read TGTGCCAGCTCCCAAGCAGAGACAGGGGAGTATGGCTACACCTTC.

The J gene is TRBJ1-6, the V gene TRBV9; TRBD1 matches at 9 bases. The CDR3 length is 16 residues. J was trimmed by 7 bases and V by 3 bases; bases with no gene match: 8. Germline CDR1 SGDLS, CDR2 YYNGEE. Here the CDR3 DNA reads TGTGCCAGCAGCGCAGGGACAGGGCGGGGGAATTCACCCCTCCACTTT. Protein sequence: CASSAGTGRGNSPLHF.

V gene TRBV5-6 combines with J gene TRBJ2-1; D ambiguous. The V gene's germline CDR1 is SGHDT and CDR2 YYEEEE. Trimming left V 3 bases short and J 12 bases short, with 10 bases between. The CDR3 runs 11 residues. CDR3 nucleotides: TGTGCCAGCAGCTCAGCCTCGGGGCAGTTCTTC. Protein: CASSSASGQFF.

The chain recombines TRBV5-6 with TRBJ1-2; D not resolved. Trimming removed 0 bases from V and 4 bases from J, with 7 bases in between. Looked up from germline, CDR1 is SGHDT and CDR2 is YYEEEE. This CDR3 is built from 13 residues. CDR3 nucleotides: TGTGCCAGCAGCTTGGTACGGAGCTATGGCTACACCTTC. Its protein product is CASSLVRSYGYTF.

This chain links TRBV7-2 with TRBJ2-1; 8 nucleotides line up with TRBD1. From germline, CDR1 is SGHTA and CDR2 FQGNSA. The trim removed 1 base at V and 6 bases at J, leaving 5 bases unmatched. The CDR3 consists of 15 residues. The CDR3 loop reads CASSLEHRGTNEQFF. CDR3 nucleotides: TGTGCCAGCAGCTTAGAGCACAGGGGGACCAATGAGCAGTTCTTC.

This chain uses TRBV10-3 with TRBJ1-2; D gene ambiguous. Germline CDR1 and CDR2: ENHRY and SYGVKD. This CDR3 has 12 residues. V shed 7 bases and J shed 8 bases, with 14 bases lying between them. CDR3 in amino acids: CAITSGPAGYTF. In DNA, the CDR3 is TGTGCCATCACTTCCGGACCGGCGGGCTACACCTTC.

The chain combines TRBV19 with TRBJ1-5; maybe TRBD1 (5 bases). The CDR3 extends over 15 amino acids. In germline, CDR1 is LNHDA, CDR2 SQIVND (reference sequence). Trimming removed 8 bases at V and 0 bases at J, with 14 bases between. Here the CDR3 DNA reads TGTGCCAGTGGGGGGGAATCTTATAGCAATCAGCCCCAGCATTTT. Translation gives CASGGESYSNQPQHF.

The CDR3 nucleotides read TGTGCCTGGAGTCTCCCAAAACCCACAGATACGCAGTATTTT. This translates into CAWSLPKPTDTQYF. The V call is TRBV30, the J call TRBJ2-3, with D uncertain. The germline CDR1 and CDR2 sequences are GTSNPN and SVGIG (reference sequence). The CDR3 has 14 amino acids. V lost 2 bases and J 2 bases, leaving 11 bases between the germline ends. The full variable domain, its missing parts supplied by reference TRBV30 and TRBJ2-3, is SQTIHQWPATLVQPVGSPLSLECTVEGTSNPNLYWYRQAAGRGLQLLFYSVGIGQISSEVPQNLSASRPQDRQFILSSKKLLLSDSGFYLCAWSLPKPTDTQYFGPGTRLTVL.

The rearrangement joins TRBV19 to TRBJ1-5, with 11 bases that match TRBD1. The germline V gene encodes CDR1 LNHDA and CDR2 SQIVND (reference sequence). V lost 5 bases and J lost 7; bases outside the gene matches: 13. CDR3 length: 17 amino acids. CDR3 region: CASSVFPGQGGRQPQHF. CDR3 sequence (DNA): TGTGCCAGTAGTGTGTTTCCGGGACAGGGGGGACGGCAGCCCCAGCATTTT.

The chain has TRBV3-1 (or the pseudogene TRBV3-2) and TRBJ2-4; D is possibly TRBD2 (5 bases). The CDR3 sequence is 15 residues long. In germline, CDR1 is LGHDT, CDR2 YNNKEL (reference sequence). Trimming shortened V by 0 bases and J by 0 bases, and 6 bases separated the two germline ends. The CDR3, as DNA: TGTGCCAGCAGCCAAGAAGGACTAGCCAAAAACATTCAGTACTTC. It is translated as CASSQEGLAKNIQYF.

This sequence joins TRBV5-1 and TRBJ2-3, with 8 bases fitting TRBD2. Germline-derived CDR1 and CDR2 are SGHRS and YFSETQ. This CDR3 has 16 amino acids. V shed 0 bases, J shed 5 bases, and the junction held 8 bases outside the gene matches. CDR3 amino acids: CASSLGRGAAGDTQYF. In DNA, the CDR3 is TGCGCCAGCAGCTTGGGGCGGGGGGCCGCCGGAGATACGCAGTATTTT. The full variable domain, rest sourced from reference TRBV5-1 and TRBJ2-3, is KAGVTQTPRYLIKTRGQQVTLSCSPISGHRSVSWYQQTPGQGLQFLFEYFSETQRNKGNFPGRFSGRQFSNSRSEMNVSTLELGDSALYLCASSLGRGAAGDTQYFGPGTRLTVL.